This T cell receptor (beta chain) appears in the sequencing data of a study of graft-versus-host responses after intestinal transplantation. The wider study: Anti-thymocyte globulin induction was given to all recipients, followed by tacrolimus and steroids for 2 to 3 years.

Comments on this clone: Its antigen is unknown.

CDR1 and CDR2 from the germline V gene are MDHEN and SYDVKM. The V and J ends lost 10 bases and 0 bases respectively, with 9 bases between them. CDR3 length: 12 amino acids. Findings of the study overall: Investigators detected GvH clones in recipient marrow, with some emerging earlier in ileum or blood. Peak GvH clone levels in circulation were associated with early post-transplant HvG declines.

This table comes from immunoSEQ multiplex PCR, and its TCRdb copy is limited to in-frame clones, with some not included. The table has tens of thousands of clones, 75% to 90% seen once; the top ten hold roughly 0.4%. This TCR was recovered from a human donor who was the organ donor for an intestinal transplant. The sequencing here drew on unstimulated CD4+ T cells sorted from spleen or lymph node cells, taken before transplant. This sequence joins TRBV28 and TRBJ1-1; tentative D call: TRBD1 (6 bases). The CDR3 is CANQGLNTEAFF. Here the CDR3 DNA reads TGTGCCAACCAGGGGTTGAACACTGAAGCTTTCTTT.